This T cell receptor beta chain is drawn from a study of cytomegalovirus exposure and HLA in healthy donors. Study conclusions and caveats: In vitro assays verified that three CMV-associated chains recognized CMV antigens specifically. Researchers reported in a later analysis that a missense DCLRE1C variant was tied to TCR beta V- and J-gene trimming.

Comment on this clone: Its antigen is undetermined.

With 60 Vbeta and 13 Jbeta primers, the PCR was carried out. Produced via immunoSEQ multiplex PCR; TCRdb's table is partial and in-frame only. Altogether over 150,000 clones are present, roughly 86% being singletons, with the ten largest covering roughly 5%. Input material: PBMCs. This TCR was sampled from a girl under 18 in good health and CMV-seropositive.

The CDR3 DNA is TGTGCCAGTAGGGGTGCGTGGGGACAGGGAGTTTCGAGCTATGGCTACACCTTC. Translated: CASRGAWGQGVSSYGYTF. The chain links TRBV19 to TRBJ1-2; 9 nucleotides agree with TRBD1. Germline CDR1 reads LNHDA; CDR2 reads SQIVND (reference sequence). V trimming: 6 bases; J trimming: 4 bases; junction bases outside the gene matches: 18. The CDR3 runs 18 residues.